Following are 17 T cell receptor beta chains from one sample sequenced in a study of T cell changes during pregnancy in multiple sclerosis. Assay used: immunoSEQ multiplex PCR; TCRdb lists only in-frame clones, some missing. The sample contains under 25,000 clones, roughly 84% of which appear only once. The sample consisted of CD8+ T cells from peripheral blood mononuclear cells, taken before pregnancy. These TCRs come from a female donor with multiple sclerosis, enrolled in a pregnancy study.

The V gene is TRBV12-5, the J gene TRBJ2-7; D not resolved. With 3 bases removed from V and 2 bases from J, the gap between germline ends came to 5 bases. This CDR3 has 12 residues. Per the germline V gene, CDR1 is LGHNT and CDR2 is FRNRAP. This chain's CDR3 is CASGFGPYEQYF. CDR3 in DNA: TGTGCTAGTGGTTTTGGCCCCTACGAGCAGTACTTC. Together with reference TRBV12-5 and TRBJ2-7, the CDR3 gives the full variable domain: DARVTQTPRHKVTEMGQEVTMRCQPILGHNTVFWYRQTMMQGLELLAYFRNRAPLDDSGMPKDRFSAEMPDATLATLKIQPSEPRDSAVYFCASGFGPYEQYFGPGTRLTVT.

The rearrangement joins TRBV5-6 to TRBJ2-7, with 8 bases lining up with TRBD2. V gave up 4 bases and J gave up 3 bases; unmatched junction bases: 12. Germline-derived CDR1 and CDR2 are SGHDT and YYEEEE. The CDR3 runs to 16 residues. The CDR3 sequence: CASSSDLSGSIYEQYF. The CDR3 DNA is TGTGCCAGCAGCAGCGACCTCAGCGGGAGTATCTACGAGCAGTACTTC.

The chain links TRBV9 to TRBJ2-3; weak D call: TRBD2 (5 bases). The CDR3 runs to 15 residues. Looked up from germline, CDR1 is SGDLS and CDR2 is YYNGEE. The V gene lost 3 bases and the J gene lost 2 bases, with 13 bases spanning the gap. CDR3 residues: CASSAPGGPTDTQYF. CDR3 DNA sequence: TGTGCCAGCAGCGCCCCAGGAGGCCCCACAGATACGCAGTATTTT.

This clone showed up just once. Here the CDR3 reads CASSWTGTYEQYF. The DNA for the CDR3 is TGTGCCAGCAGTTGGACAGGCACCTACGAGCAGTACTTC. V and J are TRBV6-5 and TRBJ2-7, with 7 bases matching TRBD1. Germline CDR1 MNHEY, CDR2 SVGAGI. The junction had 2 bases not matched to a gene; V was cut back by 4 bases and J by 2 bases. CDR3 length: 13 residues.

This chain connects TRBV30 to TRBJ2-5; 8 nucleotides match TRBD1. Gene TRBJ2-7 matches the end of the DNA better, so the J call may be wrong. Germline CDR1 reads GTSNPN; CDR2 reads SVGIG (reference sequence). This CDR3 has 18 amino acids. The CDR3 protein is CAWSVRWSGGPSSYEQYF. The CDR3 DNA reads as TGTGCCTGGAGTGTACGTTGGTCAGGGGGCCCCAGCTCCTACGAGCAGTACTTC.

This clone has just a few counts. This rearrangement joins TRBV27 to TRBJ1-1; D gene ambiguous. V was pared by 2 bases and J by 6 bases, with 10 bases between. Looked up from germline, CDR1 is MNHEY and CDR2 is SMNVEV (reference sequence). The CDR3 spans 13 residues. The CDR3 here is CASSLIPGSEAFF. CDR3 DNA sequence: TGTGCCAGCAGTTTAATTCCAGGCTCTGAAGCTTTCTTT.

This clone has just one count. The V and J genes are TRBV15 and TRBJ2-7; a weak D match, TRBD2 (7 bases). Trimming shortened V by 5 bases and J by 4 bases, and 21 bases separated the two germline ends. CDR3 length: 16 amino acids. Germline V gives CDR1 LNHNV, CDR2 YYDKDF (reference sequence). For the CDR3, the DNA is TGTGCCACCAGCCCCCGAGGGGGGGCCCTAGGTTACGAGCAGTACTTC. Its protein product is CATSPRGGALGYEQYF.

The V and J genes are TRBV4-1 and TRBJ2-2, with 8 bases aligning to TRBD1. Germline values: CDR1 MGHRA, CDR2 YSYEKL. This CDR3 is built from 13 residues. V lost 5 bases, J lost 8 bases, and 4 bases stayed unmatched. For the CDR3, the DNA is TGCGCCAGCAGCAGTCACAGGGGGGGGGAGCTGTTTTTT. This sequence encodes CASSSHRGGELFF.

The J gene is TRBJ2-7, the V gene TRBV30, with a possible D match to TRBD1 (6 bases). V was clipped by 2 bases and J by 4 bases, with 12 bases between them. The CDR3 length is 13 residues. The V gene's germline CDR1 is GTSNPN and CDR2 SVGIG (reference sequence). The chain's CDR3 is CAWSSTGPYEQYF. DNA for the CDR3: TGTGCCTGGAGTTCGACAGGCCCTTACGAGCAGTACTTC.

This clone was observed once. The V call is TRBV6-1, the J call TRBJ1-4; possible D gene TRBD1, 6 bases. V was clipped by 3 bases and J by 7 bases, with 12 bases between them. The V gene's germline CDR1 is MNHNS and CDR2 SASEGT. The CDR3 totals 14 residues. The CDR3 DNA follows: TGTGCCAGCAGTGACGGAGGGGGGGGTGAAAAACTGTTTTTT. This gives the protein CASSDGGGGEKLFF.

The rearrangement links TRBV7-2 to TRBJ2-1; 9 bases map to TRBD2. V trimming: 1 base; J trimming: 1 base; junction bases outside the gene matches: 5. The CDR3 is 17 amino acids. The V gene's germline CDR1 is SGHTA and CDR2 FQGNSA. CDR3 residues: CASSLVRSGRSYNEQFF. The CDR3 nucleotides read TGTGCCAGCAGCTTAGTACGGAGCGGGAGGTCCTACAATGAGCAGTTCTTC.

The chain combines TRBV6-6 with TRBJ1-2; D is uncertain. V lost 6 bases, J lost 3 bases, and 11 bases lay in between. The CDR3 loop spans 13 amino acids. CDR1 is MNHNY, CDR2 SVGAGI, per germline (reference sequence). The CDR3 bases are TGTGCCAGCAGCTTTGGGGAGGACTATGGCTACACCTTC. Amino acids: CASSFGEDYGYTF.

This chain joins TRBV6-5 and TRBJ2-1; 8 bases line up with TRBD2. The V and J ends lost 8 bases and 9 bases, in that order; junction bases with no gene match: 12. In germline, CDR1 is MNHEY, CDR2 SVGAGI. The length of the CDR3 is 14 residues. The CDR3: CASGWPAGESEQFF. CDR3 bases: TGTGCCAGCGGCTGGCCAGCGGGAGAAAGTGAGCAGTTCTTC.

V and J are TRBV6-1 and TRBJ2-7; 8 nucleotides align to TRBD1. Germline CDR1 is MNHNS and CDR2 is SASEGT. The CDR3 runs to 13 residues. V lost 3 bases to trimming and J lost 7 bases; unmatched junction nucleotides: 5. CDR3 nucleotide sequence: TGTGCCAGCAGTGATTGGACAGGGTTTGAGCAGTACTTC. Its protein product is CASSDWTGFEQYF.

V and J are TRBV5-1 and TRBJ2-1, with D perhaps matching TRBD1 (6 bases). V dropped 0 bases and J dropped 8 bases, with 18 bases sitting between them. CDR1 SGHRS and CDR2 YFSETQ come from the germline V gene. The CDR3 has 16 residues. The CDR3 loop is CASSLDLAGSGDEQFF. In nucleotides, the CDR3 is TGCGCCAGCAGCTTGGATTTGGCAGGGTCAGGGGATGAGCAGTTCTTC.

The genes are TRBV6-4 and TRBJ2-3; TRBD2 matches at 13 bases. With 6 bases clipped from V and 1 base from J, the junction kept 4 bases outside the gene matches. Germline assignment: CDR1 MRHNA and CDR2 SNTAGT. This CDR3 has 16 residues. CDR3 sequence: CASSAGTSGGTDTQYF. The CDR3 nucleotides are TGTGCCAGCAGCGCGGGGACTAGCGGGGGCACAGATACGCAGTATTTT.

CDR3 coding DNA: TGTGCCAGCAGCTTAGGGCGGGACTTTCTTTACGAGCAGTACTTC. Translated: CASSLGRDFLYEQYF. The chain carries TRBV11-2 and TRBJ2-7; a possible D gene is TRBD2 (6 bases). Germline CDR1 SGHAT, CDR2 FQNNGV. The V end lost 1 base, the J end lost 4 bases, and 14 bases lay between the germline ends. The CDR3 has 15 amino acids.